Listed below are T cell receptor beta chains from one sample, sequenced in a study of blood T cell repertoires in COVID-19. Produced via immunoSEQ multiplex PCR; TCRdb's table is partial and in-frame only. The profile covers around 110,000 clones, with over 80% appearing a single time and roughly 2.4% taken by the ten largest. The sequenced sample was peripheral blood. These TCRs come from a man younger than 45 with acute or convalescent COVID-19. Each CDR3 is given with its conserved first and last residue. The D gene is left open where the match is weak. Some rows have no size entry. The others give once, few or many, or a class for an expanded clone.

J gene	clone size	V gene	D gene	CDR3 protein	CDR3 DNA
TRBJ2-1	-	TRBV9	TRBD2	CASSVGDSGRNNEQFF	TGTGCCAGCAGCGTAGGAGATAGCGGGAGAAACAATGAGCAGTTCTTC
TRBJ2-3	-	TRBV19	TRBD2	CASRRTSGGADDTQYF	TGTGCCAGTAGACGGACTAGCGGGGGGGCCGATGATACGCAGTATTTT
TRBJ1-3	-	TRBV4-2	-	CASSQVAGAGNTIYF	TGTGCCAGCAGCCAAGTGGCAGGGGCTGGAAACACCATATATTTT
TRBJ1-2	-	TRBV7-2	TRBD1	CASSLMAQGDGYTF	TGTGCCAGCAGCTTAATGGCACAGGGGGATGGCTACACCTTC
TRBJ1-3	-	TRBV6-5	-	CASSRSRDSGNTIYF	TGTGCCAGCAGTAGGAGCAGGGACTCTGGAAACACCATATATTTT
TRBJ1-1	-	TRBV18	-	CASSPGQRTEAFF	TGTGCCAGCTCGCCGGGACAAAGAACTGAAGCTTTCTTT
TRBJ2-2	-	TRBV7-3	-	CASSPDYNTGELFF	TGTGCCAGCAGCCCGGACTATAACACCGGGGAGCTGTTTTTT
TRBJ1-5	-	TRBV7-2	-	CASSLAGFSNQPQHF	TGTGCCAGCAGCTTAGCCGGGTTTAGCAATCAGCCCCAGCATTTT
TRBJ1-2	-	TRBV4-3	-	CASSQDRGGGAHYPYGYTF	TGCGCCAGCAGCCAAGATAGAGGGGGAGGGGCGCACTACCCCTATGGCTACACCTTC
TRBJ2-5	-	TRBV4-1	TRBD1	CASSPSDRVRQETQYF	TGCGCCAGCAGCCCCTCGGACAGGGTTAGGCAAGAGACCCAGTACTTC
TRBJ2-1	-	TRBV6-5	TRBD1	CASSTTGGVDEQFF	TGTGCCAGCAGCACGACAGGGGGCGTCGATGAGCAGTTCTTC
TRBJ1-2	-	TRBV28	-	CASSLPAGYYGYTF	TGTGCCAGCAGTTTACCGGCAGGATACTATGGCTACACCTTC
TRBJ1-5	few	TRBV10-3	-	CAISVGRERPQHF	TGTGCCATCAGTGTTGGCAGGGAACGGCCCCAGCATTTT
TRBJ2-2	-	TRBV10-3	-	CAISVEGAGTGELFF	TGTGCCATCAGTGTGGAGGGGGCCGGCACCGGGGAGCTGTTTTTT
TRBJ2-2	-	TRBV12-3/TRBV12-4	-	CASSFQGTGELFF	TGTGCCAGCAGTTTTCAGGGGACCGGGGAGCTGTTTTTT
TRBJ1-3	-	TRBV9	-	CASSAVGNTIYF	TGTGCCAGCAGCGCCGTCGGAAACACCATATATTTT
TRBJ2-2	-	TRBV30	-	CAWRPAGRGELFF	TGTGCCTGGAGGCCTGCGGGGCGCGGGGAGCTGTTTTTT
TRBJ2-5	-	TRBV10-3	-	CAISEPNQETQYF	TGTGCCATCAGTGAGCCCAATCAAGAGACCCAGTACTTC
TRBJ1-2	-	TRBV27	-	CASSLRGVDGYTF	TGTGCCAGCAGTCTCCGGGGGGTCGATGGCTACACCTTC
TRBJ2-3	-	TRBV11-2	-	CASSYRGFGTDTQYF	TGTGCCAGCAGCTATAGGGGCTTCGGCACAGATACGCAGTATTTT
TRBJ1-4	-	TRBV7-9	TRBD1	CASSPDRVRNEKLFF	TGTGCCAGCAGTCCGGACAGGGTGAGAAATGAAAAACTGTTTTTT
TRBJ1-5	-	TRBV6-5	-	CATQLVVGAGQPQHF	TGTGCCACCCAATTAGTGGTGGGGGCAGGTCAGCCCCAGCATTTT
TRBJ1-2	-	TRBV6-6	-	CASSRYLGTTFDGYTF	TGTGCCAGCAGTCGATATTTAGGGACAACGTTCGATGGCTACACCTTC
TRBJ1-2	-	TRBV19	-	CASSMRASNYGYTF	TGTGCCAGTAGTATGCGAGCCTCTAACTATGGCTACACCTTC
TRBJ2-2	-	TRBV6-4	TRBD2	CASSDSERGPGELFF	TGTGCCAGCAGTGACTCTGAGCGGGGCCCCGGGGAGCTGTTTTTT
TRBJ2-1	-	TRBV4-1	-	CASSQDQLSGFRNEQFF	TGCGCCAGCAGCCAAGACCAGTTATCCGGGTTTCGCAATGAGCAGTTCTTC
TRBJ2-1	-	TRBV6-5	-	CASRPPGYEQFF	TGTGCCAGCAGACCGCCAGGCTATGAGCAGTTCTTC
TRBJ2-3	-	TRBV7-3	TRBD2	CASSLGGTSGSATDTQYF	TGTGCCAGCAGTTTAGGAGGGACTAGCGGGAGTGCGACGGATACGCAGTATTTT
TRBJ1-6	-	TRBV25-1	-	CASSDIRGSMGSPLHF	TGTGCCAGCAGTGACATTAGGGGGTCTATGGGTTCACCCCTCCACTTT
TRBJ1-1	-	TRBV6-1	-	CASSDPGGRAAFF	TGTGCCAGCAGTGACCCCGGCGGGCGGGCAGCTTTCTTT
TRBJ2-2	-	TRBV7-9	-	CASSQAGAGELFF	TGTGCCAGCAGCCAGGCAGGGGCCGGGGAGCTGTTTTTT
TRBJ2-1	once	TRBV5-5	-	CASSLGVNGGQFF	TGTGCCAGCAGCTTAGGGGTCAACGGGGGGCAGTTCTTC
TRBJ1-1	few	TRBV4-2	-	CASRPLDSLHEAFF	TGTGCCAGCAGACCTCTGGACAGTCTTCATGAAGCTTTCTTT
TRBJ2-3	-	TRBV15	-	CATSRETGAGADTQYF	TGTGCCACCAGCAGAGAGACAGGGGCGGGGGCAGATACGCAGTATTTT
TRBJ2-1	-	TRBV7-6	TRBD2	CASSSTLLAGNPHPYNEQFF	TGTGCCAGCAGCTCGACCCTACTAGCGGGAAATCCCCATCCCTACAATGAGCAGTTCTTC
TRBJ1-5	-	TRBV19	TRBD1	CASSRDRETNQPQHF	TGTGCCAGTAGTCGGGACAGGGAGACCAATCAGCCCCAGCATTTT
TRBJ2-7	-	TRBV6-2/TRBV6-3	TRBD1	CASSPGQGSYEQYF	TGTGCCAGCAGCCCCGGACAGGGTTCGTACGAGCAGTACTTC
TRBJ2-7	-	TRBV3-1/TRBV3-2	-	CASSRLGSNEQYF	TGTGCCAGCAGCCGACTAGGTTCAAACGAGCAGTACTTC
TRBJ2-1	-	TRBV30	TRBD2	CAWSVPPLAGGEQFF	TGTGCCTGGAGTGTACCCCCTTTAGCGGGAGGTGAGCAGTTCTTC
TRBJ1-1	-	TRBV15	-	CATSPGGGGKAEAFF	TGTGCCACCAGCCCCGGCGGGGGCGGCAAGGCTGAAGCTTTCTTT
TRBJ2-3	-	TRBV24-1	TRBD2	CATSDLAGGPDTQYF	TGTGCCACCAGTGATTTAGCGGGAGGCCCAGATACGCAGTATTTT